The T cell receptor (beta chain) under discussion was sequenced for a study of blood T cell repertoires in COVID-19. The overall study: COVID-19 samples from acute and convalescent phases originated in the United States, Italy and Spain. T cells, B-cell-depleted T cells, or PBMCs supplied cDNA or gDNA.

Deletions cut 2 bases from V and 4 bases from J, with 6 bases between. The germline V gene has CDR1 MNHEY and CDR2 SVGAGI. The CDR3 runs 13 residues. Per the study methods: Using reference gene primer amplification, nucleated cell counts were estimated. Sequenced by immunoSEQ multiplex PCR; TCRdb stores in-frame clones only, minus some. V and J calls and clone size follow that table, whereas D and trimming were derived from the DNA. The sample gives 200,000 to 250,000 clones, roughly 80% of which show up once; more than 9% is in the top ten. This clone was seen only once. Sequencing used peripheral blood. The receptor's source is an elderly woman with acute or convalescent COVID-19. The chain carries TRBV6-5 and TRBJ1-3; no definite D call. CDR3 amino acids: CASSYAPGNTIYF. CDR3 sequence (DNA): TGTGCCAGCAGTTACGCGCCCGGAAACACCATATATTTT.